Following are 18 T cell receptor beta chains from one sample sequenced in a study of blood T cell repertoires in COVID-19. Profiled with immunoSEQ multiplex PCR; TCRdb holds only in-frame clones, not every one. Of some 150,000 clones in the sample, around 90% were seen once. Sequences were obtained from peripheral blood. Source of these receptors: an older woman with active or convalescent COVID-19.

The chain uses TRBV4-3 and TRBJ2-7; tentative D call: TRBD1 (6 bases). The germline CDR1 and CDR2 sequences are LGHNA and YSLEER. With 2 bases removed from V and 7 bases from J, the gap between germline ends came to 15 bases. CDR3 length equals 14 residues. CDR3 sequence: CASSQNTGIGEQYF. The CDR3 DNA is TGCGCCAGCAGCCAAAATACAGGGATAGGGGAGCAGTACTTC.

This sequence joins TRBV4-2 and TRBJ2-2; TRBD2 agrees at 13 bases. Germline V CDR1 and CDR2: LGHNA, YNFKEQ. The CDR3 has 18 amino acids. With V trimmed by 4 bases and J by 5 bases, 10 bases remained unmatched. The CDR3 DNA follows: TGTGCCAGCAGCCGCTGGGAACTAGCGGGGGGGCGGACCGGGGAGCTGTTTTTT. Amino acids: CASSRWELAGGRTGELFF.

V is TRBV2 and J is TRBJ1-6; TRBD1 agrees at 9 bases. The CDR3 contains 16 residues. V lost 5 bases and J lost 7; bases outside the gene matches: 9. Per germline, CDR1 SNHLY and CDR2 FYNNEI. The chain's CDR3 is CASSTGTGLINSPLHF. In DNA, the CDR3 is TGTGCCAGCAGTACCGGGACAGGGTTAATAAATTCACCCCTCCACTTT.

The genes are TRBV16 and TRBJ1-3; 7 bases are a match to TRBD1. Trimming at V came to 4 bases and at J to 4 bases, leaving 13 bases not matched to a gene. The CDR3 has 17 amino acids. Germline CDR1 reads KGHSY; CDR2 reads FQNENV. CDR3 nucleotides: TGTGCCAGCAGCCGACCTCCCGACAGGGATAGAGGAAACACCATATATTTT. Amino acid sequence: CASSRPPDRDRGNTIYF.

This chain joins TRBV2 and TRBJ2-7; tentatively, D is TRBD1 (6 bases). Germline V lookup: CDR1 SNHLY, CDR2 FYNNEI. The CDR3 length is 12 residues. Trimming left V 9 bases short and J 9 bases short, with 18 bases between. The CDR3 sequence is CARDTQQGGQYF. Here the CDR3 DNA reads TGTGCCAGAGATACCCAACAGGGCGGGCAGTACTTC.

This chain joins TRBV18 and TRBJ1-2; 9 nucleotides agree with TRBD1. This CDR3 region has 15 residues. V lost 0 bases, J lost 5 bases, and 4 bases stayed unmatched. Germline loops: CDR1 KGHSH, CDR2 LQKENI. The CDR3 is CASSPPGQGLYGYTF. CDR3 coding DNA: TGTGCCAGCTCACCACCGGGACAGGGCTTATATGGCTACACCTTC.

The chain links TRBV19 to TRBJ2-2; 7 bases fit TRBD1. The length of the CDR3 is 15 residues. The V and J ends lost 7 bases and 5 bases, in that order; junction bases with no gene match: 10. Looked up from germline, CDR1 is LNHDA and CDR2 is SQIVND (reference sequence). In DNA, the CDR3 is TGTGCCAGTACTCAGTGGGACAGTTCAACCGGGGAGCTGTTTTTT. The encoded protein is CASTQWDSSTGELFF.

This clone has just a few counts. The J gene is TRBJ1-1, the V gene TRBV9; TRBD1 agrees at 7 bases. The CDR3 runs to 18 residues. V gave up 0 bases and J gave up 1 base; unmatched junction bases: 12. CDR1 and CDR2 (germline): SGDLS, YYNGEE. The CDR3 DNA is TGTGCCAGCAGCGTAGGGATACAGGGGTCCTCGTCGAACACTGAAGCTTTCTTT. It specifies CASSVGIQGSSSNTEAFF.

CDR3 sequence reads: CASSPRAGGANTGELFF. The CDR3 DNA reads TGTGCCAGCAGCCCGCGGGCGGGGGGAGCAAACACCGGGGAGCTGTTTTTT. The rearrangement uses TRBV7-2 and TRBJ2-2, with TRBD2 matching over 8 bases. There are 17 residues in the CDR3. From germline, CDR1 is SGHTA and CDR2 FQGNSA. Trimming took 5 bases from V and 2 from J; bases not matched to a gene: 10.

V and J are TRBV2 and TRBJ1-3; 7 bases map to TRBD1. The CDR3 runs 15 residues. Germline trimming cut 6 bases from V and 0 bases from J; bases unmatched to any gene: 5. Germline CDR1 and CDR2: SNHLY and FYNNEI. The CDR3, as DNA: TGTGCCAGCAGGCCGGGACAGAGCTCTGGAAACACCATATATTTT. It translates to CASRPGQSSGNTIYF.

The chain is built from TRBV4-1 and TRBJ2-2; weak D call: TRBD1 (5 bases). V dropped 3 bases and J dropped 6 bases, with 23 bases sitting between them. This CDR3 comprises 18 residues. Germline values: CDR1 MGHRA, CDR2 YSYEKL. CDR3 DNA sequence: TGCGCCAGCAGCCAGGGGCTGGGTGGATTAGGGGCTGCCGGGGAGCTGTTTTTT. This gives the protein CASSQGLGGLGAAGELFF.

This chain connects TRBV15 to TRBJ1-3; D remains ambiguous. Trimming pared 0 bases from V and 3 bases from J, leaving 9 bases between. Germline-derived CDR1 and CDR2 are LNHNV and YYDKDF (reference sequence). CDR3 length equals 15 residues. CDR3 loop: CATSRDEESGNTIYF. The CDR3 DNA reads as TGTGCCACCAGCAGAGATGAAGAGAGTGGAAACACCATATATTTT.

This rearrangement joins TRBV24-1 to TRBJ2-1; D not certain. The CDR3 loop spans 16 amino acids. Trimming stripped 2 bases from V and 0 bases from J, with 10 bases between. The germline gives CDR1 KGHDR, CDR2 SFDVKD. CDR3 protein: CATSDSRLTSYNEQFF. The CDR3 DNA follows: TGTGCCACCAGTGATTCGCGACTCACCTCCTACAATGAGCAGTTCTTC.

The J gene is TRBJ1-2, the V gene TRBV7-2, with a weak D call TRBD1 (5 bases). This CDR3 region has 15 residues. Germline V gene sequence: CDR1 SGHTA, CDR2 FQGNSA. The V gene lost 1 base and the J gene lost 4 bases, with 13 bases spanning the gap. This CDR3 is CASSLGGWGGYGYTF. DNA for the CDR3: TGTGCCAGCAGCTTAGGAGGCTGGGGCGGCTATGGCTACACCTTC.

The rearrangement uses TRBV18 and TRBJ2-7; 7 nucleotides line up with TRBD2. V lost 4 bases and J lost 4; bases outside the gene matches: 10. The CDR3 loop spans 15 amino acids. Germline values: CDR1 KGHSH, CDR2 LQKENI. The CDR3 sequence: CASSHGEGLPYEQYF. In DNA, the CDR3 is TGTGCCAGCTCACATGGGGAGGGATTGCCATACGAGCAGTACTTC.

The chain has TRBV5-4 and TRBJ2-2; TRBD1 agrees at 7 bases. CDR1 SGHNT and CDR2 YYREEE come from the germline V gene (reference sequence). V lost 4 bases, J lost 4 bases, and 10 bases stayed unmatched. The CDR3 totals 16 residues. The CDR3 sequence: CASSPSGTVTTGELFF. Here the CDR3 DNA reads TGTGCCAGCAGCCCCTCCGGGACAGTGACCACCGGGGAGCTGTTTTTT.

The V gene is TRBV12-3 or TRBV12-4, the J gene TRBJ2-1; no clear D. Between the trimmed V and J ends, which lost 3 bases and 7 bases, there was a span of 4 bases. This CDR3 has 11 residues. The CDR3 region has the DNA TGTGCCAGCAGTTTTATGAATGAGCAGTTCTTC. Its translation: CASSFMNEQFF.

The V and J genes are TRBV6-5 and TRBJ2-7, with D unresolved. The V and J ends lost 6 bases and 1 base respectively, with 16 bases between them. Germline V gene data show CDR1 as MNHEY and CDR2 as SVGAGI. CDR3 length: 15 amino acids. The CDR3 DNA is TGTGCCAGCAGCCCGGTGGCAGCGCCTTCCTACGAGCAGTACTTC. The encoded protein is CASSPVAAPSYEQYF.